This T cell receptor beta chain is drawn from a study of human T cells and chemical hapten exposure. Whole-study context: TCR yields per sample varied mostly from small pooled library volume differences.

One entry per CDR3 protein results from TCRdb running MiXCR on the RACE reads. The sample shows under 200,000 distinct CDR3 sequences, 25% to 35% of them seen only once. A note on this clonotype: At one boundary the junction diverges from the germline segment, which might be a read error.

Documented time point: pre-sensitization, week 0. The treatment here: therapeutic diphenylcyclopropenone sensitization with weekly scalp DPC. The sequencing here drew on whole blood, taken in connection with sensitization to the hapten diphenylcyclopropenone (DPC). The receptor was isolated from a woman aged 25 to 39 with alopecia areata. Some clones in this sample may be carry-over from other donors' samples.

The CDR3 here is CAGSGFQGAWDSPLHF. Written as DNA, the CDR3 is TGTGCCGGCAGTGGATTTCAGGGTGCGTGGGATTCACCCCTCCACTTT. The chain couples TRBV6-1 to TRBJ1-6; D might be TRBD1 (5 bases). The CDR3 totals 16 residues. Per germline, CDR1 MNHNS and CDR2 SASEGT.